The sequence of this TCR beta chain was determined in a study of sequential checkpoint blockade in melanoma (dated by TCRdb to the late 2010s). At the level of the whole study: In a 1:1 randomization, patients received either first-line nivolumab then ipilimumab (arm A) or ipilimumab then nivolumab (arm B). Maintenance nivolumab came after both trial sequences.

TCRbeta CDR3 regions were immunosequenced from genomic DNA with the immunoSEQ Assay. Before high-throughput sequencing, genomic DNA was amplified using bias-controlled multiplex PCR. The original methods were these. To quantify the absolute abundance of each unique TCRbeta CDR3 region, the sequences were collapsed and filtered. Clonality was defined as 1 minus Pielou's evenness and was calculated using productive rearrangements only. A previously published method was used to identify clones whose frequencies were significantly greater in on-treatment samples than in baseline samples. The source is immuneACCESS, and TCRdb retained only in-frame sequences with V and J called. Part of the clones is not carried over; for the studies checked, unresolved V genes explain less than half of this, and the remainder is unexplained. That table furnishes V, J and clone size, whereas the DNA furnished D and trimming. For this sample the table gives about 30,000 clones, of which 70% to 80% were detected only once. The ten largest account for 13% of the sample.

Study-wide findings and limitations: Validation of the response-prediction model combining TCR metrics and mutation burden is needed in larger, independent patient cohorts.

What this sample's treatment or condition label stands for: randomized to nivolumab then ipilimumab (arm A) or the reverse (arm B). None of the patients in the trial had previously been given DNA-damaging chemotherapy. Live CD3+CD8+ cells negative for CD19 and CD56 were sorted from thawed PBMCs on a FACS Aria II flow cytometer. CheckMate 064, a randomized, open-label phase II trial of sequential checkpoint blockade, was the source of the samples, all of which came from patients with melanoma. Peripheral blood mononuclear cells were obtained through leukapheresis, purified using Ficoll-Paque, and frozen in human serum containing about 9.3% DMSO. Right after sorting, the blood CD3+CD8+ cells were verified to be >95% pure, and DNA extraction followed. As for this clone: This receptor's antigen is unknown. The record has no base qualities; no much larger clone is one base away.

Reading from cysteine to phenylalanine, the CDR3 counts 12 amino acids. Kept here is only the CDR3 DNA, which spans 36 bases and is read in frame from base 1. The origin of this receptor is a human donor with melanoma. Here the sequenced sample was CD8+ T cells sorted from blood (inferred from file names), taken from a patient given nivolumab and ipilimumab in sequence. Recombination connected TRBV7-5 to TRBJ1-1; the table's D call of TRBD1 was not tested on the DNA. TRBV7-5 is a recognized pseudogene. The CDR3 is CASRQGATEAFF. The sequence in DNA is TGTGCCAGCAGACAGGGAGCCACTGAAGCTTTCTTT.